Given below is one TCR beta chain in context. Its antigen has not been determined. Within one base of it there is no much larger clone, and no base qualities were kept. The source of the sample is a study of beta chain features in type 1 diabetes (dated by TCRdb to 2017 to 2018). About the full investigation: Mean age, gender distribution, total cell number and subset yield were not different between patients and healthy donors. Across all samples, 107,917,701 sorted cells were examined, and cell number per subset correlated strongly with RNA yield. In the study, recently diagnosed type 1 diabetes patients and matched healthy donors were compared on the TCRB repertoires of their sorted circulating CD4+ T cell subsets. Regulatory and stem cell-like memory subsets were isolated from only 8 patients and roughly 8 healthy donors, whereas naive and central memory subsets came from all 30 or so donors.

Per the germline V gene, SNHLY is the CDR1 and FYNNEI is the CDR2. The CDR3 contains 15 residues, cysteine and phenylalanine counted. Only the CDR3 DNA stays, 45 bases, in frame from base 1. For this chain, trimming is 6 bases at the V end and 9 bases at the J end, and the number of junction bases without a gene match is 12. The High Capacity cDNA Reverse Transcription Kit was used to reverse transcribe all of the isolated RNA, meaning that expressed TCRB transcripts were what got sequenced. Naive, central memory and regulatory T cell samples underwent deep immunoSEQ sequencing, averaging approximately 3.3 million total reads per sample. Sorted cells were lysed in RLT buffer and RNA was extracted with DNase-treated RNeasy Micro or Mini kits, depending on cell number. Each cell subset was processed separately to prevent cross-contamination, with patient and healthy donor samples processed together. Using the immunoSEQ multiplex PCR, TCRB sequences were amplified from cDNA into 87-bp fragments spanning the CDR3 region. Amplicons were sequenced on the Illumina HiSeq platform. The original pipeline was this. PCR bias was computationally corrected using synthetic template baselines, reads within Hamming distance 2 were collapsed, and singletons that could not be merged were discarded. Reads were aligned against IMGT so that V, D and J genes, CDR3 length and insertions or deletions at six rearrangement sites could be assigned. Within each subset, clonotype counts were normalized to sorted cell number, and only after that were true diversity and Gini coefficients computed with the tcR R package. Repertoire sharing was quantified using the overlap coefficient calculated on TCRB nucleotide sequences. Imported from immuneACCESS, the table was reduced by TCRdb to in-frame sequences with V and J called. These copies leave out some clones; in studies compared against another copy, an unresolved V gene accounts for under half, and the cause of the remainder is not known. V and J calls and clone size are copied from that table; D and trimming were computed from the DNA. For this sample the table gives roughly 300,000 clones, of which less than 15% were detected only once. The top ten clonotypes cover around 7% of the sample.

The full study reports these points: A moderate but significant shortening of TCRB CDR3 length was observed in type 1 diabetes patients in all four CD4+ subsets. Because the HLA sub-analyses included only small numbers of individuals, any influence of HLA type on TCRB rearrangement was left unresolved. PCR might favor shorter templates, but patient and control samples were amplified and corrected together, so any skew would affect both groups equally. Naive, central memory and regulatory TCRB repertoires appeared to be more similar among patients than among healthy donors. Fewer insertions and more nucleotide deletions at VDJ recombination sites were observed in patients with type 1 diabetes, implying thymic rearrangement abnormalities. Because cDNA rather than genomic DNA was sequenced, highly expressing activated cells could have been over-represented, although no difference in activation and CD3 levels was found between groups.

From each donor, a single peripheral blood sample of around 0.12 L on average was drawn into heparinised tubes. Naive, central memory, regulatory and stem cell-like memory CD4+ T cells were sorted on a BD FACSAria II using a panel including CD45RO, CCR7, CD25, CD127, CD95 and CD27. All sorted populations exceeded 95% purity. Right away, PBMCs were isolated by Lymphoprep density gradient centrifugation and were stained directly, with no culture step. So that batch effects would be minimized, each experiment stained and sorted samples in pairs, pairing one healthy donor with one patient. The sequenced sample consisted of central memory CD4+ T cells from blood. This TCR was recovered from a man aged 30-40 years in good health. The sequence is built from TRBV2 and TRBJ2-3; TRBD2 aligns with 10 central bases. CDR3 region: CASSGTSARGVTQYF. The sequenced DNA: TGTGCCAGCAGCGGGACTAGCGCCCGGGGAGTGACGCAGTATTTT.